Listed below are T cell receptor beta chains from one sample, sequenced in a study of glioma-infiltrating T cells after dendritic cell vaccination. The repertoire was sequenced with immunoSEQ multiplex PCR; TCRdb's copy has only in-frame clones and lacks some. The sample records 90,000 to 95,000 clones, about 81% being singletons. The sample consisted of blood, taken after dendritic cell vaccination. The receptors come from a human donor with glioblastoma. CDR3s leave out the opening cysteine and the closing phenylalanine or tryptophan. The order of the fields is clone size, J gene, V gene, CDR3 protein. A clone size is listed for some rows: how often the clone was seen (once, few, many), or a class if it is expanded.

clone_size: -
j_call: TRBJ2-3
v_call: TRBV9
cdr3_aa: ASSKLSGEGTDTQY

clone_size: -
j_call: TRBJ2-3
v_call: TRBV30
cdr3_aa: AWSKLSGGTDTQY

clone_size: -
j_call: TRBJ2-3
v_call: TRBV6-4
cdr3_aa: ASSDSSGADTQY

clone_size: -
j_call: TRBJ1-2
v_call: TRBV30
cdr3_aa: AWSLARGGYT

clone_size: -
j_call: TRBJ1-6
v_call: TRBV5-4
cdr3_aa: ASSLGQDNSPLH

clone_size: -
j_call: TRBJ2-5
v_call: TRBV19
cdr3_aa: ASSIGGETQY

clone_size: -
j_call: TRBJ2-7
v_call: TRBV18
cdr3_aa: ASSPPPGTYEQY

clone_size: -
j_call: TRBJ1-1
v_call: TRBV5-6
cdr3_aa: ASSLGGRGTEAF

clone_size: -
j_call: TRBJ2-3
v_call: TRBV5-1
cdr3_aa: ASNVGGDQY

clone_size: once
j_call: TRBJ1-1
v_call: TRBV19
cdr3_aa: ASKPGGRNTEAF

clone_size: -
j_call: TRBJ2-5
v_call: TRBV5-3
cdr3_aa: ARSSPGDQETQY

clone_size: -
j_call: TRBJ2-3
v_call: TRBV7-7
cdr3_aa: ASSFGVFGTDTQY

clone_size: -
j_call: TRBJ1-2
v_call: TRBV2
cdr3_aa: ASTVRENYGYT

clone_size: -
j_call: TRBJ1-2
v_call: TRBV6-6
cdr3_aa: ASSYRFTGEGYT

clone_size: -
j_call: TRBJ2-7
v_call: TRBV5-1
cdr3_aa: ASRDSDSYEQY

clone_size: -
j_call: TRBJ2-1
v_call: TRBV29-1
cdr3_aa: SVTQDSYNEQF

clone_size: few
j_call: TRBJ1-1
v_call: TRBV13
cdr3_aa: ASSPGLRRTEAF

clone_size: few
j_call: TRBJ2-3
v_call: TRBV7-6
cdr3_aa: ASSSPTSGETDTQY

clone_size: -
j_call: TRBJ2-3
v_call: TRBV5-1
cdr3_aa: ASRSNPAGDTQY

clone_size: -
j_call: TRBJ1-4
v_call: TRBV10-3
cdr3_aa: AISEGQGHKKLF

clone_size: -
j_call: TRBJ2-1
v_call: TRBV7-8
cdr3_aa: ASSLERAREQF

clone_size: few
j_call: TRBJ2-3
v_call: TRBV7-2
cdr3_aa: ASSLRGGSSTDTQY

clone_size: -
j_call: TRBJ2-2
v_call: TRBV5-1
cdr3_aa: ASSGRETGELF

clone_size: -
j_call: TRBJ1-5
v_call: TRBV10-2
cdr3_aa: ASSPHRSNQPQH

clone_size: -
j_call: TRBJ2-5
v_call: TRBV5-1
cdr3_aa: ASSLGAGGETQY

clone_size: few
j_call: TRBJ1-2
v_call: TRBV7-9
cdr3_aa: ASSLSDSDVYGYT

clone_size: -
j_call: TRBJ1-2
v_call: TRBV6-5
cdr3_aa: ASSPSGGEGGYT

clone_size: -
j_call: TRBJ1-1
v_call: TRBV5-1
cdr3_aa: ASSLLANSAEAF

clone_size: -
j_call: TRBJ1-2
v_call: TRBV7-2
cdr3_aa: ASSLGQALNYGYT

clone_size: -
j_call: TRBJ1-4
v_call: TRBV19
cdr3_aa: ASTQGARYDEKLF

clone_size: many
j_call: TRBJ2-5
v_call: TRBV6-4
cdr3_aa: ASSPTGTSGGETQY

clone_size: -
j_call: TRBJ2-6
v_call: TRBV4-2
cdr3_aa: ASSQETGGSGANVLT

clone_size: -
j_call: TRBJ2-3
v_call: TRBV5-4
cdr3_aa: ASTLKLAGPSTDTQY